Listed here are 3 T cell receptor beta chains from one sample, sequenced in a study of glioma-infiltrating T cells. Amplification of TCR alpha and beta CDR3 regions from RNA used iRepertoire nested multiplex PCR. One entry per CDR3 protein, called by TCRdb with MiXCR from the multiplex PCR reads. The sample holds under 200,000 distinct CDR3 sequences; more than 35% are singletons and the top ten take under 6.5%. Specimen: glioma tissue, nonneoplastic brain tissue, or PBMCs (not recorded which). The receptor source for this set is a human donor with low-grade glioma or glioblastoma, undergoing nonglioma brain surgery, or in good health (not recorded which).

At least ten counts were recorded for this clonotype. The V gene is TRBV20-1, the J gene TRBJ2-7; D may match TRBD1 or TRBD2 (5 bases each). V lost 3 bases, J lost 4 bases, and 16 bases lay in between. The CDR3 loop spans 14 amino acids. Germline assignment: CDR1 DFQATT and CDR2 SNEGSKA (reference sequence). CDR3 in DNA: TGCAGTGCTAGGGCACGGGACGAGGGGTACGAGCAGTACTTC. Protein: CSARARDEGYEQYF.

On this clonotype itself: It may be a read error: a sequence one base away is much more abundant. The chain is built from TRBV28 and TRBJ1-1; D perhaps matches TRBD1 (5 bases). The CDR3 spans 15 residues. Germline V gene lookup returns CDR1 MDHEN and CDR2 SYDVKM. The V end lost 9 bases, the J end lost 5 bases, and 22 bases lay between the germline ends. The CDR3: CARRSPGTRVTEAFF. The CDR3 DNA reads TGTGCCAGAAGATCACCGGGGACTAGAGTAACTGAAGCTTTCTTT.

Of note for this clonotype: A much larger clone differs by one base, so this may be a read error. V and J are TRBV7-9 and TRBJ2-1; D is uncertain. Germline V gene data show CDR1 as SEHNR and CDR2 as FQNEAQ (reference sequence). The CDR3 is made up of 12 amino acids. CDR3 sequence: CASMGAYNEQSF. CDR3 DNA: TGTGCCAGCATGGGCGCCTACAATGAGCAGTCCTTC.